These 22 T cell receptor beta chains share one sample of origin, sequenced in a study of T cells in Graves' hyperthyroidism and ophthalmopathy. The TCR beta CDR3 regions underwent amplification using RNA transcripts as the source. First-round RT-PCR targeting the TCR CDR3 was performed with the HTBI primer set. TCRdb recomputed calls from the multiplex PCR reads with MiXCR, one row per CDR3 protein. The profile shows roughly 570,000 distinct CDR3 sequences, 46% of them singletons. Material: peripheral blood or thyroid tissue (not recorded which). The receptor set was obtained from an adult woman with Graves' disease, either hyperthyroidism or ophthalmopathy (not recorded which).

The chain employs TRBV9 and TRBJ1-3; no definite D call. CDR1 and CDR2 (germline): SGDLS, YYNGEE. The germline V and J ends were trimmed by 1 base and 4 bases, with 12 bases remaining between them. The CDR3 covers 15 residues. The DNA for the CDR3 is TGTGCCAGCAGCGTAAGTTGGGGTGCAGGAAACACCATATATTTT. It encodes CASSVSWGAGNTIYF.

This clonotype was seen at least ten times. One junction end does not reproduce the germline sequence, and a read error may be involved. This chain connects TRBV5-1 to TRBJ1-2; TRBD1 is a possible D gene (5 bases). Germline loops: CDR1 SGHRS, CDR2 YFSETQ. The CDR3 is 16 residues long. Here the CDR3 DNA reads TGCGCAAGCAGCCTGGGACCGGGATATTTTGACTATGGCTACACCTTC. Amino acid sequence: CASSLGPGYFDYGYTF.

This clonotype was counted only a few times. The rearrangement joins TRBV20-1 to TRBJ1-5; D is unclear. Looked up from germline, CDR1 is DFQATT and CDR2 is SNEGSKA (reference sequence). V was pared by 3 bases and J by 11 bases, with 14 bases between. The CDR3 sequence is 12 residues long. The CDR3 DNA is TGCAGTGCTAGGTCAAGGGAAGAGACCCAGCATTTT. As protein: CSARSREETQHF.

This clonotype has ten or more counts. The chain links TRBV29-1 to TRBJ2-5; 8 nucleotides agree with TRBD2. There are 15 residues in the CDR3. Germline V gene data show CDR1 as SQVTM and CDR2 as ANQGSEA. V dropped 2 bases and J dropped 0; count of bases not matched to a gene: 5. CDR3 region: CSVEHGTSHQETQYF. CDR3 coding DNA: TGCAGCGTTGAACACGGGACTAGTCACCAAGAGACCCAGTACTTC. Full variable domain (outside the CDR3, taken from reference TRBV29-1 and TRBJ2-5): SAVISQKPSRDICQRGTSLTIQCQVDSQVTMMFWYRQQPGQSLTLIATANQGSEATYESGFVIDKFPISRPNLTFSTLTVSNMSPEDSSIYLCSVEHGTSHQETQYFGPGTRLLVL.

V is TRBV12-3 or TRBV12-4 and J is TRBJ1-1, with 7 bases aligning to TRBD1. The CDR3 is made up of 13 amino acids. Trimming took 7 bases from V and 1 from J; bases not matched to a gene: 3. Here the CDR3 DNA reads TGTGCCAGCAAAGGGGGCTGGAACACTGAAGCTTTCTTT. This translates into CASKGGWNTEAFF.

This clonotype was detected many times. This chain links TRBV9 with TRBJ2-5; possible D gene TRBD2, 6 bases. In germline, CDR1 is SGDLS, CDR2 YYNGEE. CDR3 length: 14 amino acids. Deletions cut 0 bases from V and 2 bases from J, with 8 bases between. The CDR3 spells CASSVAGAQETQYF. The CDR3 DNA reads as TGTGCCAGCAGCGTAGCGGGAGCTCAAGAGACCCAGTACTTC.

The V call is TRBV10-3, the J call TRBJ2-5; D not resolved. The CDR3 consists of 13 residues. V was cut by 6 bases and J by 4 bases, with 12 bases left in between. CDR1 and CDR2 (germline): ENHRY, SYGVKD. CDR3 bases: TGTGCCATCAGCAGCAGTAGAATAGAGACCCAGTACTTC. This gives the protein CAISSSRIETQYF.

This clonotype was detected many times. The CDR3 loop reads CASSIGVAGYEQYF. DNA for the CDR3: TGTGCCAGTAGTATCGGGGTAGCGGGGTACGAGCAGTACTTC. This chain uses TRBV19 with TRBJ2-7, with 8 bases aligning to TRBD2. Germline V gene lookup returns CDR1 LNHDA and CDR2 SQIVND (reference sequence). The CDR3 totals 14 residues. V dropped 3 bases and J dropped 4; count of bases not matched to a gene: 5.

The table lists this clonotype with a few counts. The chain recombines TRBV29-1 with TRBJ2-7, with D uncertain. This CDR3 contains 11 residues. Per the germline V gene, CDR1 is SQVTM and CDR2 is ANQGSEA. Trimming took 6 bases from V and 2 from J, leaving 8 bases between them. The CDR3, as DNA: TGCAGCGTGGGCGGTACCTACGAGCAGTACTTC. Translated, it gives CSVGGTYEQYF.

J is TRBJ2-7 and V is TRBV10-3; D ambiguous. With 4 bases removed from V and 1 base from J, the gap between germline ends came to 8 bases. Germline loops: CDR1 ENHRY, CDR2 SYGVKD. The CDR3 has 13 amino acids. CDR3 sequence (DNA): TGTGCCATCAGTGTGCCCGGGTCCTACGAGCAGTACTTC. Protein product: CAISVPGSYEQYF.

In regard to this clonotype: Because the CDR3 is missing its conserved closing phenylalanine or tryptophan, this is likely a read error. It is unclear where the CDR3 begins or ends on the DNA, so no DNA is shown, and the CDR3 is as TCRdb lists it. This chain joins TRBV25-1 and TRBJ1-2; the table gives TRBD1 as D, unverified against the DNA. The CDR3 is made up of 12 amino acids, end residues included. Germline lookup yields CDR1 MGHDK and CDR2 SYGVNS. CDR3 sequence: CASSAGTYGYTL.

The chain joins TRBV13 to TRBJ1-6; D perhaps matches TRBD1 (5 bases). Trimming removed 1 base at V and 7 bases at J, with 14 bases between. The CDR3 runs 16 residues. CDR1 PRHDT and CDR2 FYEKMQ come from the germline V gene (reference sequence). The DNA of the CDR3 is TGTGCCAGCAGCTTAGACAGGTTGAACCTGAATTCACCCCTCCACTTT. Amino acids: CASSLDRLNLNSPLHF.

On this clonotype itself: The conserved final phenylalanine or tryptophan is absent from the CDR3, which likely points to a read error. V usage is TRBV10-3 and J usage is TRBJ2-7; 8 nucleotides align to TRBD1. The CDR3 has 14 amino acids. After removal of 2 bases from V and 2 bases from J, the junction contained 2 bases not matched to a gene. Germline V gives CDR1 ENHRY, CDR2 SYGVKD. CDR3 coding DNA: TGTGCCATCAGTGAGGGGACAGGTACCTACGAGCAGTACCTC. Residues: CAISEGTGTYEQYL.

This clonotype was detected ten times or more. The chain combines TRBV5-1 with TRBJ2-5; D may be TRBD2 (5 bases). Trimming removed 1 base from V and 0 bases from J, with 10 bases in between. Germline CDR1 reads SGHRS; CDR2 reads YFSETQ. The CDR3 spans 15 residues. This chain's CDR3 is CASSLWRAYQETQYF. CDR3 sequence (DNA): TGCGCCAGCAGCTTGTGGCGGGCCTACCAAGAGACCCAGTACTTC. The variable domain in full, with the rest retrieved from reference TRBV5-1 and TRBJ2-5, is KAGVTQTPRYLIKTRGQQVTLSCSPISGHRSVSWYQQTPGQGLQFLFEYFSETQRNKGNFPGRFSGRQFSNSRSEMNVSTLELGDSALYLCASSLWRAYQETQYFGPGTRLLVL.

This clonotype occurred many times. The rearrangement uses TRBV11-2 and TRBJ2-2; D is ambiguous. The CDR3 covers 16 residues. Germline values: CDR1 SGHAT, CDR2 FQNNGV. Deletions cut 0 bases from V and 0 bases from J, with 8 bases between. The CDR3 nucleotides are TGTGCCAGCAGCTTAGAGTTAGGAGCGAACACCGGGGAGCTGTTTTTT. Protein sequence: CASSLELGANTGELFF.

The J gene is TRBJ2-5, the V gene TRBV10-3; D uncertain. In germline, CDR1 is ENHRY, CDR2 SYGVKD. V was pared by 4 bases and J by 5 bases, with 17 bases between. CDR3 length equals 15 residues. The CDR3 spells CAISAPARMMETQYF. For the CDR3, the DNA is TGTGCCATCAGTGCCCCGGCGCGAATGATGGAGACCCAGTACTTC.

This clonotype was detected ten times or more. V gene TRBV20-1 combines with J gene TRBJ1-6; TRBD1 matches at 8 bases. Per the germline V gene, CDR1 is DFQATT and CDR2 is SNEGSKA (reference sequence). The junction had 6 bases not matched to a gene; V was cut back by 4 bases and J by 7 bases. This CDR3 comprises 14 residues. CDR3 sequence (DNA): TGCAGTGCTACCTGGCAGGGGGCCAATTCACCCCTCCACTTT. Translation: CSATWQGANSPLHF.

The chain carries TRBV20-1 and TRBJ1-2; no clear D gene. The germline gives CDR1 DFQATT, CDR2 SNEGSKA (reference sequence). V was clipped by 5 bases and J by 3 bases, with 13 bases between them. This CDR3 comprises 13 residues. The CDR3 protein is CSALPGVYYGYTF. In nucleotides, the CDR3 is TGCAGTGCTCTCCCGGGAGTGTACTATGGCTACACCTTC.

In DNA form, the CDR3 reads TGTGCCAGTACGAGAGGACAGGGCTTTGGCTACACCTTC. It encodes CASTRGQGFGYTF. This chain uses TRBV19 with TRBJ1-2; 8 bases are a match to TRBD1. Looked up from germline, CDR1 is LNHDA and CDR2 is SQIVND (reference sequence). J was trimmed by 7 bases and V by 7 bases; bases with no gene match: 8. This CDR3 region has 13 residues.

The chain couples TRBV7-6 to TRBJ2-5, with 7 nucleotides matching TRBD1. With 1 base clipped from V and 2 bases from J, the junction kept 7 bases outside the gene matches. Looked up from germline, CDR1 is SGHVS and CDR2 is FNYEAQ. This CDR3 contains 16 residues. CDR3 loop: CASSLGGTATQETQYF. In DNA, the CDR3 is TGTGCCAGCAGCTTAGGGGGGACAGCAACTCAAGAGACCCAGTACTTC.

About this clonotype: One junction end disagrees with the germline gene, perhaps due to a read error. The chain uses TRBV7-9 and TRBJ1-1; maybe TRBD1 (5 bases). In germline, CDR1 is SEHNR, CDR2 FQNEAQ (reference sequence). The CDR3 runs 15 residues. The CDR3 DNA follows: TGCGCCAGCAGTGAGTTGTCGGGGGGGAACACTGAAGCTTTCTTT. This gives the protein CASSELSGGNTEAFF. Looking up the rest from reference TRBV7-9 and TRBJ1-1 gives the full variable domain: DTGVSQNPRHKITKRGQNVTFRCDPISEHNRLYWYRQTLGQGPEFLTYFQNEAQLEKSRLLSDRFSAERPKGSFSTLEIQRTEQGDSAMYLCASSELSGGNTEAFFGQGTRLTVV.

The chain carries TRBV20-1 and TRBJ1-5; TRBD1 matches at 8 bases. Germline trimming cut 3 bases from V and 11 bases from J; bases unmatched to any gene: 9. The germline gives CDR1 DFQATT, CDR2 SNEGSKA (reference sequence). The CDR3 is 13 residues long. The CDR3 DNA is TGCAGTGCTAGTTCCAGGGGGCAAGGGACCCAGCATTTT. Its translation: CSASSRGQGTQHF.